The 2 T cell receptor beta chains below were found in one sample sequenced in a study of CD8 T cells in ankylosing spondylitis. A single record per CDR3 protein comes from TCRdb applying MiXCR to the 5' RACE reads. The sample contains roughly 130,000 distinct CDR3 sequences, around 13% of which appear only once. The sample consisted of blood, either unsorted or a sorted T cell fraction (not recorded which). All receptors derive from a female donor with ankylosing spondylitis or in good health (not recorded which).

This chain joins TRBV20-1 and TRBJ2-5; the D is unclear. V was pared by 4 bases and J by 2 bases, with 11 bases between. The CDR3 totals 13 residues. Germline CDR1 is DFQATT and CDR2 is SNEGSKA (reference sequence). The CDR3 sequence is CSATTGAQETQYF. The DNA of the CDR3 is TGCAGTGCTACCACGGGTGCTCAAGAGACCCAGTACTTC.

The chain uses TRBV7-9 and TRBJ2-1; possibly TRBD1 or TRBD2 for D (5 bases each). V was cut by 0 bases and J by 5 bases, with 8 bases left in between. The CDR3 covers 14 residues. Germline CDR1 reads SEHNR; CDR2 reads FQNEAQ (reference sequence). The CDR3 region has the DNA TGTGCCAGCAGCTTAGCCGGGACCAACAATGAGCAGTTCTTC. This encodes CASSLAGTNNEQFF.